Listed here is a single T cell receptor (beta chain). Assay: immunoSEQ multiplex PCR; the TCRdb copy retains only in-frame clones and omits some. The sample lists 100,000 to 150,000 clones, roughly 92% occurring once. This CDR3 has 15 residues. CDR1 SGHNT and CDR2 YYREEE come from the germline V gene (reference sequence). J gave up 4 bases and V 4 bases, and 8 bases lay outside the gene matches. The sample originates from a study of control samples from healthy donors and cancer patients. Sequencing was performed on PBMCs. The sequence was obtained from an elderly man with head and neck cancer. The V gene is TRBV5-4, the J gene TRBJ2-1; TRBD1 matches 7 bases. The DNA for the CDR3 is TGTGCCAGCAGCCCTGACAGGGCCAATTACAATGAGCAGTTCTTC. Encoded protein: CASSPDRANYNEQFF.